The source of this T cell receptor beta chain is a study of blood T cell repertoires in COVID-19. At the level of the study: Specimens from acute and convalescent COVID-19 originated in the United States, Italy and Spain. From T cells, B-cell-depleted T cells, or PBMCs came the material, which was cDNA or gDNA.

In the authors' workflow: Amplified reference gene primers provided the basis for estimating nucleated cell counts. Measured with immunoSEQ multiplex PCR; TCRdb has only the in-frame clones, and not every one. V and J calls and clone size follow that table, whereas D and trimming were derived from the DNA. The data contain about 440,000 clones, 80% to 90% of them seen just once; the ten biggest clones take up roughly 4%. Trimming shortened V by 3 bases and J by 2 bases, and 14 bases separated the two germline ends. This CDR3 has 15 residues. Per germline, CDR1 MNHEY and CDR2 SVGAGI. Source material: peripheral blood. The sequence came from a woman in her 30s with acute or convalescent COVID-19. The J gene is TRBJ2-7, the V gene TRBV6-5; D perhaps matches TRBD1 (6 bases). The chain's CDR3 is CASSYKGRGTYEQYF. In DNA, the CDR3 is TGTGCCAGCAGTTATAAGGGCAGGGGTACCTACGAGCAGTACTTC.